Below, 9 T cell receptor beta chains from the same sample are listed, as sequenced in a study of T cells in Graves' hyperthyroidism and ophthalmopathy. From RNA transcripts, TCR beta CDR3 regions were amplified. Carried out on the TCR CDR3, a first-round RT-PCR used the HTBI primer set. TCRdb re-called the multiplex PCR reads through MiXCR, storing one row per CDR3 protein. The table lists more than 550,000 distinct CDR3 sequences, roughly 46% of them singletons. Sequencing used peripheral blood or thyroid tissue (not recorded which). All receptors derive from an adult man with Graves' disease, either hyperthyroidism or ophthalmopathy (not recorded which).

The chain employs TRBV20-1 and TRBJ1-1, with 8 bases identical to TRBD1. CDR1 is DFQATT and CDR2 is SNEGSKA in the germline V gene (reference sequence). V was clipped by 2 bases and J by 5 bases; unmatched bases: 7. The CDR3 has 14 residues. CDR3 region: CSARNTGGWTEAFF. In DNA, the CDR3 is TGCAGTGCTAGAAATACAGGGGGTTGGACTGAAGCTTTCTTT.

Ten or more counts support this clonotype. This rearrangement joins TRBV7-6 to TRBJ1-6; 9 nucleotides agree with TRBD1. The trim removed 5 bases at V and 9 bases at J, leaving 8 bases unmatched. The CDR3 consists of 15 residues. Germline CDR1 reads SGHVS; CDR2 reads FNYEAQ. In DNA, the CDR3 is TGTGCCAGCAGCCCGGGACAGGGAGAAGGTTCACCCCTCCACTTT. Its protein product is CASSPGQGEGSPLHF.

The chain is built from TRBV7-9 and TRBJ1-2, with D perhaps TRBD1 (6 bases). V lost 1 base, J lost 6 bases, and 12 bases lay in between. In germline, CDR1 is SEHNR, CDR2 FQNEAQ (reference sequence). The CDR3 has 14 residues. CDR3: CASSLGGLMDGYTF. The CDR3 coding sequence is TGTGCCAGCAGCTTAGGGGGGCTCATGGATGGCTACACCTTC.

This clonotype was observed at least ten times. At one end the junction does not follow the germline gene, possibly because of a read error. The chain has TRBV24-1 and TRBJ2-5, with D tentatively TRBD1 or TRBD2 (5 bases each). There are 13 residues in the CDR3. Germline V gives CDR1 KGHDR, CDR2 SFDVKD. This CDR3 reads CASSEGIQETQYF. The CDR3, as DNA: TGTGCCAGCAGTGAGGGGATTCAAGAGACCCAGTACTTC.

The V gene is TRBV6-1, the J gene TRBJ1-4, with D uncertain. Germline V CDR1 and CDR2: MNHNS, SASEGT. Trimming removed 5 bases at V and 6 bases at J, with 10 bases between. The CDR3 sequence is 13 residues long. CDR3 bases: TGTGCCAGCAGTCTCGGTCCGTATGAAAAACTGTTTTTT. Amino acid sequence: CASSLGPYEKLFF.

This chain connects TRBV10-3 to TRBJ1-1; 9 nucleotides agree with TRBD1. CDR1 is ENHRY and CDR2 is SYGVKD in the germline V gene. The junction had 10 bases not matched to a gene; V was cut back by 4 bases and J by 10 bases. The CDR3 has 14 residues. CDR3 protein: CAISGTSGTGRAFF. The CDR3 DNA is TGTGCCATCAGTGGCACTAGCGGGACAGGGCGAGCTTTCTTT.

This clonotype was recorded many times. The J gene is TRBJ2-7, the V gene TRBV24-1, with no clear D. CDR3 length: 11 residues. Germline lookup yields CDR1 KGHDR and CDR2 SFDVKD. Trimming cost V 6 bases and J 4 bases, with 6 bases left between them. CDR3 sequence reads: CATSLGYEQYF. In DNA form, the CDR3 reads TGTGCCACCAGTCTGGGGTACGAGCAGTACTTC.

The chain uses TRBV6-6 and TRBJ2-2; D may be TRBD2 (6 bases). V lost 4 bases, J lost 1 base, and 10 bases lay in between. CDR3 length: 15 residues. Germline loops: CDR1 MNHNY, CDR2 SVGAGI (reference sequence). The CDR3 sequence: CASSFTSLNTGELFF. The CDR3 DNA sequence: TGTGCCAGCAGTTTTACTAGCCTGAACACCGGGGAGCTGTTTTTT.

For this clonotype: This could be a read error, since a much larger clone is one nucleotide away. The conserved phenylalanine or tryptophan normally closing the CDR3 is absent here, so this likely arose from a read error. The rearrangement uses TRBV20-1 and TRBJ2-7, with a tentative D call TRBD1 (5 bases). Trimming removed 3 bases at V and 2 bases at J, with 14 bases between. This CDR3 has 14 amino acids. CDR1 and CDR2 from the germline V gene are DFQATT and SNEGSKA (reference sequence). The chain's CDR3 is CSASRVVAAYEQYL. The CDR3 bases are TGCAGTGCTAGCAGGGTAGTGGCAGCCTACGAGCAGTACCTC.